This is a list of T cell receptor beta chains from one sample in a study of blood T cell repertoires in COVID-19. Sequencing was performed with immunoSEQ multiplex PCR; in TCRdb, only in-frame clones are kept and a portion is missing. The sample gives about 200,000 clones, around 84% of which show up once; 5.9% is in the top ten. The sample taken for sequencing was peripheral blood. The receptors originated from a man older than 75 with acute or convalescent COVID-19. Each CDR3 is given with its conserved first and last residue. Each record gives: CDR3 length, clone size, D gene, J gene, V gene, CDR3 protein, CDR3 DNA. The D gene is left open where the match is weak. Where a row states a size, it is once, few, many or the class of an expanded clone; other rows omit it.

CDR3 length: 14; clone size: .; D gene: .; J gene: TRBJ2-1; V gene: TRBV5-1; CDR3 protein: CASSLELVNNEQFF; CDR3 DNA: TGCGCCAGCAGCTTGGAGTTAGTAAACAATGAGCAGTTCTTC
CDR3 length: 16; clone size: .; D gene: .; J gene: TRBJ2-1; V gene: TRBV9; CDR3 protein: CASSGRNYLGSDEQFF; CDR3 DNA: TGTGCCAGCAGCGGGAGGAACTATCTAGGGAGCGATGAGCAGTTCTTC
CDR3 length: 12; clone size: .; D gene: .; J gene: TRBJ1-5; V gene: TRBV29-1; CDR3 protein: CSVLEGNQPQHF; CDR3 DNA: TGCAGCGTTTTGGAGGGGAATCAGCCCCAGCATTTT
CDR3 length: 15; clone size: .; D gene: TRBD1; J gene: TRBJ1-4; V gene: TRBV6-1; CDR3 protein: CASSERPGGNEKLFF; CDR3 DNA: TGTGCCAGCAGTGAACGGCCAGGGGGAAATGAAAAACTGTTTTTT
CDR3 length: 15; clone size: .; D gene: .; J gene: TRBJ1-2; V gene: TRBV9; CDR3 protein: CASSVADRTNYGYTF; CDR3 DNA: TGTGCCAGCAGCGTAGCTGACAGGACTAACTATGGCTACACCTTC
CDR3 length: 14; clone size: .; D gene: TRBD1; J gene: TRBJ2-5; V gene: TRBV9; CDR3 protein: CASSAFQGAETQYF; CDR3 DNA: TGTGCCAGCAGCGCTTTTCAGGGGGCTGAGACCCAGTACTTC
CDR3 length: 12; clone size: .; D gene: .; J gene: TRBJ1-1; V gene: TRBV7-9; CDR3 protein: CASTTGSTEAFF; CDR3 DNA: TGTGCCAGCACCACAGGGTCCACTGAAGCTTTCTTT
CDR3 length: 16; clone size: .; D gene: TRBD2; J gene: TRBJ2-3; V gene: TRBV19; CDR3 protein: CASSISSGRATDTQYF; CDR3 DNA: TGTGCCAGTAGTATTTCTAGCGGGAGGGCCACAGATACGCAGTATTTT
CDR3 length: 16; clone size: .; D gene: .; J gene: TRBJ2-5; V gene: TRBV2; CDR3 protein: CASSKRLEAPQETQYF; CDR3 DNA: TGTGCCAGCAGTAAACGACTAGAAGCGCCCCAAGAGACCCAGTACTTC
CDR3 length: 14; clone size: few; D gene: TRBD2; J gene: TRBJ2-7; V gene: TRBV5-1; CDR3 protein: CASSLTSGKYEQYF; CDR3 DNA: TGCGCCAGCAGCTTGACTAGCGGTAAATACGAGCAGTACTTC
CDR3 length: 15; clone size: .; D gene: TRBD2; J gene: TRBJ2-7; V gene: TRBV5-8; CDR3 protein: CASSLHSGSSYEQYF; CDR3 DNA: TGTGCCAGCAGCTTGCATAGCGGGAGCTCCTACGAGCAGTACTTC
CDR3 length: 14; clone size: .; D gene: .; J gene: TRBJ2-3; V gene: TRBV4-1; CDR3 protein: CASSHDFRPDTQYF; CDR3 DNA: TGCGCCAGCAGCCACGACTTCCGCCCAGATACGCAGTATTTT
CDR3 length: 16; clone size: .; D gene: TRBD2; J gene: TRBJ2-2; V gene: TRBV7-3; CDR3 protein: CASSLSGTSNTGELFF; CDR3 DNA: TGTGCCAGCAGCTTATCCGGGACTAGCAACACCGGGGAGCTGTTTTTT
CDR3 length: 14; clone size: .; D gene: TRBD1; J gene: TRBJ2-3; V gene: TRBV6-4; CDR3 protein: CASSEAGQGNTQYF; CDR3 DNA: TGTGCCAGCAGCGAAGCGGGACAGGGGAATACGCAGTATTTT
CDR3 length: 13; clone size: .; D gene: .; J gene: TRBJ2-3; V gene: TRBV11-2; CDR3 protein: CASSLAMTDTQYF; CDR3 DNA: TGTGCCAGCAGCTTAGCCATGACAGATACGCAGTATTTT
CDR3 length: 15; clone size: .; D gene: TRBD2; J gene: TRBJ2-7; V gene: TRBV6-2/TRBV6-3; CDR3 protein: CASSYYGGSSYEQYF; CDR3 DNA: TGTGCCAGCAGTTACTACGGGGGGAGTAGCTACGAGCAGTACTTC
CDR3 length: 16; clone size: .; D gene: TRBD2; J gene: TRBJ2-1; V gene: TRBV7-8; CDR3 protein: CASSWIKAGPKNEQFF; CDR3 DNA: TGTGCCAGCAGCTGGATAAAAGCGGGACCTAAAAATGAGCAGTTCTTC
CDR3 length: 13; clone size: .; D gene: .; J gene: TRBJ1-1; V gene: TRBV14; CDR3 protein: CASSRDLNTEAFF; CDR3 DNA: TGTGCCAGCAGCCGCGATCTGAACACTGAAGCTTTCTTT
CDR3 length: 14; clone size: .; D gene: .; J gene: TRBJ2-1; V gene: TRBV10-1; CDR3 protein: CASSETVSYNEQFF; CDR3 DNA: TGCGCCAGCAGTGAGACGGTAAGCTACAATGAGCAGTTCTTC
CDR3 length: 16; clone size: once; D gene: TRBD2; J gene: TRBJ2-1; V gene: TRBV9; CDR3 protein: CASSPKRLAGVDEQFF; CDR3 DNA: TGTGCCAGCAGCCCCAAACGACTAGCGGGAGTTGATGAGCAGTTCTTC
CDR3 length: 13; clone size: .; D gene: .; J gene: TRBJ1-2; V gene: TRBV7-2; CDR3 protein: CASSGSQGNGYTF; CDR3 DNA: TGTGCCAGCAGCGGAAGCCAGGGCAATGGCTACACCTTC
CDR3 length: 16; clone size: once; D gene: TRBD1; J gene: TRBJ2-1; V gene: TRBV5-3; CDR3 protein: CARSTMGTGAYNEQFF; CDR3 DNA: TGTGCCAGAAGCACAATGGGGACAGGGGCCTACAATGAGCAGTTCTTC
CDR3 length: 11; clone size: .; D gene: .; J gene: TRBJ2-7; V gene: TRBV27; CDR3 protein: CASSSATRQYF; CDR3 DNA: TGTGCCAGCAGTTCTGCAACTCGGCAGTACTTC
CDR3 length: 15; clone size: once; D gene: TRBD1; J gene: TRBJ2-1; V gene: TRBV18; CDR3 protein: CASSPRGQGYNEQFF; CDR3 DNA: TGTGCCAGCTCACCACGGGGACAGGGCTACAATGAGCAGTTCTTC
CDR3 length: 14; clone size: .; D gene: TRBD1; J gene: TRBJ2-2; V gene: TRBV15; CDR3 protein: CATRRQGSTGELFF; CDR3 DNA: TGTGCCACCAGGCGACAGGGATCGACCGGGGAGCTGTTTTTT
CDR3 length: 15; clone size: few; D gene: TRBD1; J gene: TRBJ2-5; V gene: TRBV7-3; CDR3 protein: CASSLLGQSQETQYF; CDR3 DNA: TGTGCCAGCAGCTTACTGGGACAGAGTCAAGAGACCCAGTACTTC
CDR3 length: 14; clone size: once; D gene: TRBD1; J gene: TRBJ1-4; V gene: TRBV5-1; CDR3 protein: CASSSTGASEKLFF; CDR3 DNA: TGCGCCAGCAGCTCGACAGGGGCGAGTGAAAAACTGTTTTTT
CDR3 length: 16; clone size: .; D gene: .; J gene: TRBJ2-1; V gene: TRBV7-2; CDR3 protein: CASSLFVAAPGSEQFF; CDR3 DNA: TGTGCCAGCAGCTTATTTGTAGCGGCCCCGGGGAGTGAGCAGTTCTTC
CDR3 length: 13; clone size: .; D gene: .; J gene: TRBJ1-1; V gene: TRBV12-3/TRBV12-4; CDR3 protein: CASSKGGSAEAFF; CDR3 DNA: TGTGCCAGCAGTAAAGGGGGAAGCGCTGAAGCTTTCTTT
CDR3 length: 14; clone size: .; D gene: .; J gene: TRBJ1-2; V gene: TRBV6-5; CDR3 protein: CASSYSGQGRFYTF; CDR3 DNA: TGTGCCAGCAGTTACTCAGGGCAGGGGCGCTTCTACACCTTC
CDR3 length: 15; clone size: .; D gene: TRBD2; J gene: TRBJ2-2; V gene: TRBV6-5; CDR3 protein: CASRRVAGGTGELFF; CDR3 DNA: TGTGCCAGCCGCAGAGTAGCGGGAGGTACCGGGGAGCTGTTTTTT
CDR3 length: 14; clone size: few; D gene: TRBD1; J gene: TRBJ2-3; V gene: TRBV19; CDR3 protein: CASSIKGATDTQYF; CDR3 DNA: TGTGCCAGTAGTATTAAGGGGGCAACAGATACGCAGTATTTT
CDR3 length: 16; clone size: .; D gene: TRBD2; J gene: TRBJ2-5; V gene: TRBV6-2/TRBV6-3; CDR3 protein: CASSYSGGATQETQYF; CDR3 DNA: TGTGCCAGCAGTTACTCCGGGGGGGCTACCCAAGAGACCCAGTACTTC
CDR3 length: 12; clone size: .; D gene: TRBD1; J gene: TRBJ1-6; V gene: TRBV29-1; CDR3 protein: CSVGGQGSPLHF; CDR3 DNA: TGCAGCGTTGGAGGACAGGGATCACCCCTCCACTTT
CDR3 length: 14; clone size: .; D gene: TRBD1; J gene: TRBJ2-5; V gene: TRBV19; CDR3 protein: CASSIGTGQETQYF; CDR3 DNA: TGTGCCAGTAGTATCGGGACAGGACAAGAGACCCAGTACTTC
CDR3 length: 13; clone size: .; D gene: .; J gene: TRBJ2-3; V gene: TRBV9; CDR3 protein: CASTAAISGTQYF; CDR3 DNA: TGTGCCAGCACGGCGGCCATTTCCGGTACGCAGTATTTT
CDR3 length: 16; clone size: .; D gene: TRBD1; J gene: TRBJ1-4; V gene: TRBV6-1; CDR3 protein: CASREPTGTGAEKLFF; CDR3 DNA: TGTGCCAGCAGAGAACCCACCGGGACAGGGGCTGAAAAACTGTTTTTT
CDR3 length: 15; clone size: .; D gene: TRBD1; J gene: TRBJ1-1; V gene: TRBV19; CDR3 protein: CASSSYRGRVTEAFF; CDR3 DNA: TGTGCCAGTAGTAGCTACAGGGGACGGGTCACTGAAGCTTTCTTT
CDR3 length: 14; clone size: .; D gene: TRBD1; J gene: TRBJ2-3; V gene: TRBV5-1; CDR3 protein: CASSPDRSTDTQYF; CDR3 DNA: TGCGCCAGCAGCCCGGACAGGAGCACAGATACGCAGTATTTT
CDR3 length: 14; clone size: few; D gene: TRBD1; J gene: TRBJ1-5; V gene: TRBV19; CDR3 protein: CASSRTGQNQPQHF; CDR3 DNA: TGTGCCAGTAGTAGGACAGGCCAAAATCAGCCCCAGCATTTT
CDR3 length: 15; clone size: .; D gene: .; J gene: TRBJ1-6; V gene: TRBV10-3; CDR3 protein: CAISEQDPYNSPLHF; CDR3 DNA: TGTGCCATCAGTGAACAGGATCCCTATAATTCACCCCTCCACTTT
CDR3 length: 16; clone size: .; D gene: .; J gene: TRBJ2-5; V gene: TRBV7-6; CDR3 protein: CASSLVPNPIQETQYF; CDR3 DNA: TGTGCCAGCAGCTTAGTGCCTAACCCAATCCAAGAGACCCAGTACTTC
CDR3 length: 16; clone size: .; D gene: .; J gene: TRBJ2-1; V gene: TRBV6-5; CDR3 protein: CASSFVGVAAYNEQFF; CDR3 DNA: TGTGCCAGCAGTTTTGTCGGGGTGGCGGCCTACAATGAGCAGTTCTTC
CDR3 length: 16; clone size: few; D gene: TRBD1; J gene: TRBJ2-6; V gene: TRBV19; CDR3 protein: CASSTTGFSGANVLTF; CDR3 DNA: TGTGCCAGTAGTACGACAGGGTTCTCTGGGGCCAACGTCCTGACTTTC
CDR3 length: 15; clone size: once; D gene: TRBD2; J gene: TRBJ2-1; V gene: TRBV3-1/TRBV3-2; CDR3 protein: CASSQGTGGYNEQFF; CDR3 DNA: TGTGCCAGCAGCCAAGGTACGGGAGGGTACAATGAGCAGTTCTTC
CDR3 length: 13; clone size: .; D gene: .; J gene: TRBJ2-5; V gene: TRBV30; CDR3 protein: CAWARGGRETQYF; CDR3 DNA: TGTGCCTGGGCCAGGGGTGGGCGAGAGACCCAGTACTTC
CDR3 length: 16; clone size: .; D gene: .; J gene: TRBJ2-3; V gene: TRBV14; CDR3 protein: CASSQDRGFPTDTQYF; CDR3 DNA: TGTGCCAGCAGCCAAGATCGGGGTTTCCCCACAGATACGCAGTATTTT
CDR3 length: 17; clone size: .; D gene: TRBD1; J gene: TRBJ1-6; V gene: TRBV6-2/TRBV6-3; CDR3 protein: CASSPRPMTGANSPLHF; CDR3 DNA: TGTGCCAGCAGCCCGCGACCAATGACAGGGGCCAATTCACCCCTCCACTTT
CDR3 length: 15; clone size: .; D gene: TRBD1; J gene: TRBJ2-7; V gene: TRBV6-5; CDR3 protein: CASRPLLGQGFEQYF; CDR3 DNA: TGTGCCAGCAGGCCCCTGTTAGGACAGGGGTTCGAGCAGTACTTC
CDR3 length: 14; clone size: .; D gene: TRBD1; J gene: TRBJ1-1; V gene: TRBV2; CDR3 protein: CASSVDRALTEAFF; CDR3 DNA: TGTGCCAGCAGTGTGGACAGGGCACTCACTGAAGCTTTCTTT
CDR3 length: 16; clone size: .; D gene: .; J gene: TRBJ2-2; V gene: TRBV18; CDR3 protein: CASSPPGRGGTGELFF; CDR3 DNA: TGTGCCAGCTCACCCCCGGGTCGAGGTGGCACCGGGGAGCTGTTTTTT
CDR3 length: 13; clone size: .; D gene: .; J gene: TRBJ2-1; V gene: TRBV28; CDR3 protein: CASSVLAYNEQFF; CDR3 DNA: TGTGCCAGCAGTGTCTTAGCCTACAATGAGCAGTTCTTC
CDR3 length: 15; clone size: .; D gene: TRBD1; J gene: TRBJ2-2; V gene: TRBV18; CDR3 protein: CASSPDRGNTGELFF; CDR3 DNA: TGTGCCAGCTCACCGGACAGGGGGAACACCGGGGAGCTGTTTTTT
CDR3 length: 16; clone size: once; D gene: .; J gene: TRBJ1-3; V gene: TRBV7-2; CDR3 protein: CASSPLGRASGNTIYF; CDR3 DNA: TGTGCCAGCAGCCCCCTGGGCAGGGCTTCTGGAAACACCATATATTTT
CDR3 length: 15; clone size: .; D gene: TRBD1; J gene: TRBJ1-1; V gene: TRBV19; CDR3 protein: CASRIRTGMNTEAFF; CDR3 DNA: TGTGCCAGTAGGATAAGGACAGGTATGAACACTGAAGCTTTCTTT
CDR3 length: 12; clone size: .; D gene: .; J gene: TRBJ2-2; V gene: TRBV5-1; CDR3 protein: CASSLSSGELFF; CDR3 DNA: TGCGCCAGCAGCCTGAGTTCCGGGGAGCTGTTTTTT
CDR3 length: 14; clone size: .; D gene: .; J gene: TRBJ2-2; V gene: TRBV24-1; CDR3 protein: CATAGSLNTGELFF; CDR3 DNA: TGTGCCACGGCAGGGTCCCTTAACACCGGGGAGCTGTTTTTT